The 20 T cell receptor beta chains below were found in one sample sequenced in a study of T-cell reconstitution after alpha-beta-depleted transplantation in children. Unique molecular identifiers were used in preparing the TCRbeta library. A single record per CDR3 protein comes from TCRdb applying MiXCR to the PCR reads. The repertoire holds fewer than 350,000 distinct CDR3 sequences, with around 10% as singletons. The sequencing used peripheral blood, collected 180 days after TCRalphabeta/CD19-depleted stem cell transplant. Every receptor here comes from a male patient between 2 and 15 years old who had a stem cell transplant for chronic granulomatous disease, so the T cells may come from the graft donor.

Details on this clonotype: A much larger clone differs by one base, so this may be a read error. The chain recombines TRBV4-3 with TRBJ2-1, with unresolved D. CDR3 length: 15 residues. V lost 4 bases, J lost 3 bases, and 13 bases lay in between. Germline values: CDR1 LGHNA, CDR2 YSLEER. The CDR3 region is CASSREPAYYNEQFF. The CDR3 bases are TGCGCCAGCAGCCGAGAACCGGCGTACTACAATGAGCAGTTCTTC.

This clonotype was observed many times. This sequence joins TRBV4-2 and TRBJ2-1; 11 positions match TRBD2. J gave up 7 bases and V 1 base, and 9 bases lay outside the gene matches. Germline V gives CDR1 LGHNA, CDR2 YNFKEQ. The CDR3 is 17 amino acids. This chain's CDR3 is CASSQVAVTSGVNEQFF. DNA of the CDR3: TGTGCCAGCAGCCAAGTCGCGGTGACTAGCGGGGTGAATGAGCAGTTCTTC.

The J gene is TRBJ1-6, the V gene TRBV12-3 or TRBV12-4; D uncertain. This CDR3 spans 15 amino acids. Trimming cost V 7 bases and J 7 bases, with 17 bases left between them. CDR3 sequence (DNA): TGTGCCAGCACCTTGGACGGTGCATCAAATTCACCCCTCCACTTT. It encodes CASTLDGASNSPLHF.

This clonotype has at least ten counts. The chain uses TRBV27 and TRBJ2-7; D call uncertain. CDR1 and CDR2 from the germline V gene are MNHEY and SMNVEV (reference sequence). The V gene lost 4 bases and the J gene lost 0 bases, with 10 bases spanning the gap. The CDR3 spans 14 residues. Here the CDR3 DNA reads TGTGCCAGCAGTTCTGGGTTGAGCTCCTACGAGCAGTACTTC. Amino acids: CASSSGLSSYEQYF.

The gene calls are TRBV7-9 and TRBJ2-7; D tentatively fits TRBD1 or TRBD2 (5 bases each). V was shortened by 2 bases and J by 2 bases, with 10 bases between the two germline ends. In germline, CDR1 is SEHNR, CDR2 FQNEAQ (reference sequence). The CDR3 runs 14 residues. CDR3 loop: CASSLTGTAYEQYF. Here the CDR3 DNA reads TGTGCCAGCAGCTTAACCGGGACGGCCTACGAGCAGTACTTC. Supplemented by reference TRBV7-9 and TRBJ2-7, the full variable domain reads DTGVSQNPRHKITKRGQNVTFRCDPISEHNRLYWYRQTLGQGPEFLTYFQNEAQLEKSRLLSDRFSAERPKGSFSTLEIQRTEQGDSAMYLCASSLTGTAYEQYFGPGTRLTVT.

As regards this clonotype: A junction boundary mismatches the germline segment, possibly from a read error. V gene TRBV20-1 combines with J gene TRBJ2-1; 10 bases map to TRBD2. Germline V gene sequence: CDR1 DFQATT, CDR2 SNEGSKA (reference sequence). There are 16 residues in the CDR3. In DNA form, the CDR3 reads TGCTGTGCTAGAGTTGCTAGCGGGGGATCCTACAATGAGCAGTTCTTC. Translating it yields CCARVASGGSYNEQFF.

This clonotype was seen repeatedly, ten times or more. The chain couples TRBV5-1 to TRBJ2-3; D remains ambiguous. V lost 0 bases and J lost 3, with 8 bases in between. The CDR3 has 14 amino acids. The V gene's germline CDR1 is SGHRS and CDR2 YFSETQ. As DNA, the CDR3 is TGCGCCAGCAGCTTGGCCTTGGGGACAGATACGCAGTATTTT. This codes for CASSLALGTDTQYF.

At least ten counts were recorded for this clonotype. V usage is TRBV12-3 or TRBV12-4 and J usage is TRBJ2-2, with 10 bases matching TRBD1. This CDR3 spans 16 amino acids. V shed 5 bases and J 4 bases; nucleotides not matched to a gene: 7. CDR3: CASSLDRGGVTGELFF. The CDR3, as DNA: TGTGCCAGCAGTCTGGACAGGGGGGGTGTCACCGGGGAGCTGTTTTTT.

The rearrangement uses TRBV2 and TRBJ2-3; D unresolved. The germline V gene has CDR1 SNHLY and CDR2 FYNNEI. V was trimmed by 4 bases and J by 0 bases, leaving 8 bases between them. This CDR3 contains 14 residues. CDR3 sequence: CASSAGRSTDTQYF. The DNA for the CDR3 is TGTGCCAGCAGTGCCGGACGGAGCACAGATACGCAGTATTTT.

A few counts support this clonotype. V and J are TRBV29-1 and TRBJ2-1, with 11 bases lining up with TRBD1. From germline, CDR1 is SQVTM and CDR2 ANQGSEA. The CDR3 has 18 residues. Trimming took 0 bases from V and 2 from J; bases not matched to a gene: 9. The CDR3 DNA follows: TGCAGCGTTGAAGATCGGACAGGGGGCGCGCAAACCTACAATGAGCAGTTCTTC. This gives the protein CSVEDRTGGAQTYNEQFF.

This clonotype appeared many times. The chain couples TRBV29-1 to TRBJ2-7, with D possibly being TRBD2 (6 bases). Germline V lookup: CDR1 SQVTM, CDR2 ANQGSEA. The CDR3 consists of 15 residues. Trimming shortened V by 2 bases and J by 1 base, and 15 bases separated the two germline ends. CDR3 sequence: CSVEIWRDLSYEQYF. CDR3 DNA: TGCAGCGTTGAAATCTGGCGGGACTTATCCTACGAGCAGTACTTC.

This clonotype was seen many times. CDR3 in DNA: TGCAGTGCCGGGGGGAACACTGAAGCTTTCTTT. Its protein is CSAGGNTEAFF. The genes are TRBV20-1 and TRBJ1-1; D possibly corresponds to TRBD1 (5 bases). The V end was cut by 6 bases, the J end by 1 base, with 6 bases between. Germline-derived CDR1 and CDR2 are DFQATT and SNEGSKA (reference sequence). The CDR3 consists of 11 residues.

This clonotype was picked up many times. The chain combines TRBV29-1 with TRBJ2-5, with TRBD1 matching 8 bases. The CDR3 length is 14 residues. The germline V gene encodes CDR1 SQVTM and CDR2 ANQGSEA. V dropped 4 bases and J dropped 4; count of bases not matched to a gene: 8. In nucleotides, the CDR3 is TGCAGCGTTGTGGCAGGGGGCGTTGGAGAGACCCAGTACTTC. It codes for CSVVAGGVGETQYF.

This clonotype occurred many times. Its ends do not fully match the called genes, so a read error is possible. This CDR3 is CASSSRGPQGTQYF. The CDR3 nucleotides are TGTGCCAGCAGCTCGCGGGGACCCCAAGGGACCCAGTACTTC. The chain carries TRBV7-2 and TRBJ2-5; weak D call: TRBD2 (6 bases). CDR3 length equals 14 residues. Per the germline V gene, CDR1 is SGHTA and CDR2 is FQGNSA.

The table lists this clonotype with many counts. CDR3 sequence: CAIKTSADTGELFF. Written as DNA, the CDR3 is TGTGCCATAAAAACTAGCGCCGACACCGGGGAGCTGTTTTTT. J is TRBJ2-2 and V is TRBV10-3; 7 bases map to TRBD2. The J segment lost 3 bases and the V segment lost 9 bases, leaving 7 bases of the junction unmatched. This CDR3 is 14 amino acids long. CDR1 ENHRY and CDR2 SYGVKD come from the germline V gene.

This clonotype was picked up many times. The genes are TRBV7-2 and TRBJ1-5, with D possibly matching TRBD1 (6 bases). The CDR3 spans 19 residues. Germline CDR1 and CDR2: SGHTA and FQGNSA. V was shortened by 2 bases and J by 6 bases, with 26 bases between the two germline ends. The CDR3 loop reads CASSLRWGPGTSLSQPQHF. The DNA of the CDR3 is TGTGCCAGCAGCTTAAGGTGGGGGCCCGGGACCTCCTTGAGTCAGCCCCAGCATTTT. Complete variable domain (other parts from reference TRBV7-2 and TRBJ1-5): GAGVSQSPSNKVTEKGKDVELRCDPISGHTALYWYRQSLGQGLEFLIYFQGNSAPDKSGLPSDRFSAERTGGSVSTLTIQRTQQEDSAVYLCASSLRWGPGTSLSQPQHFGDGTRLSIL.

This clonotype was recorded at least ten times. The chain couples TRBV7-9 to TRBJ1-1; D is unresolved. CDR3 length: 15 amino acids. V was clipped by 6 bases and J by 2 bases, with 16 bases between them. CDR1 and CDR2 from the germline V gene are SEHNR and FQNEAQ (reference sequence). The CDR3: CASRLSRSRNTEAFF. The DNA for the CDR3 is TGTGCCAGCAGGCTTAGCAGGAGTCGAAACACTGAAGCTTTCTTT. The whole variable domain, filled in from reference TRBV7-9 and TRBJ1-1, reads DTGVSQNPRHKITKRGQNVTFRCDPISEHNRLYWYRQTLGQGPEFLTYFQNEAQLEKSRLLSDRFSAERPKGSFSTLEIQRTEQGDSAMYLCASRLSRSRNTEAFFGQGTRLTVV.

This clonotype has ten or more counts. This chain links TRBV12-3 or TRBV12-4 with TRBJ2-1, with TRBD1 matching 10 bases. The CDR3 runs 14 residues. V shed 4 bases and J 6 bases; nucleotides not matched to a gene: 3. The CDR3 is CASSYRDRGNEQFF. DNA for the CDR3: TGTGCCAGCAGTTACCGGGACAGGGGCAATGAGCAGTTCTTC.

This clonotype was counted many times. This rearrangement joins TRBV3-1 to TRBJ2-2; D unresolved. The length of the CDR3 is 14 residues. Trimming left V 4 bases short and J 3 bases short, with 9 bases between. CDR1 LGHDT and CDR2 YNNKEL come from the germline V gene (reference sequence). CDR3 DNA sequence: TGTGCCAGCAGCCCTGGGCAGGACACCGGGGAGCTGTTTTTT. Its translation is CASSPGQDTGELFF. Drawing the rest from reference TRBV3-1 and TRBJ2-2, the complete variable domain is DTAVSQTPKYLVTQMGNDKSIKCEQNLGHDTMYWYKQDSKKFLKIMFSYNNKELIINETVPNRFSPKSPDKAHLNLHINSLELGDSAVYFCASSPGQDTGELFFGEGSRLTVL.

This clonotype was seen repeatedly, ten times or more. CDR3: CSARAAGGNQPQHF. The CDR3 region has the DNA TGCAGTGCTAGAGCGGCGGGGGGCAATCAGCCCCAGCATTTT. The J gene is TRBJ1-5, the V gene TRBV20-1; possibly TRBD1 for D (5 bases). The CDR3 spans 14 residues. Germline lookup yields CDR1 DFQATT and CDR2 SNEGSKA (reference sequence). V was pared by 1 base and J by 2 bases, with 9 bases between.